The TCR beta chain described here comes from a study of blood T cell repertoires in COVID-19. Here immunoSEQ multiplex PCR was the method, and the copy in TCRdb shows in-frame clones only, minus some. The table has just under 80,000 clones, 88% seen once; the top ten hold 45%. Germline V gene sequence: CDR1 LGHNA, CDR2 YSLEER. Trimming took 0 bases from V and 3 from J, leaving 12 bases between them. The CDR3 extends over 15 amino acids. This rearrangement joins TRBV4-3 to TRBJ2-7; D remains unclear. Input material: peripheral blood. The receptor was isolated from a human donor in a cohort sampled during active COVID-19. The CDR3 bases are TGCGCCAGCAGCCAAGATCATGGGCAGATCTACGAGCAGTACTTC. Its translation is CASSQDHGQIYEQYF.